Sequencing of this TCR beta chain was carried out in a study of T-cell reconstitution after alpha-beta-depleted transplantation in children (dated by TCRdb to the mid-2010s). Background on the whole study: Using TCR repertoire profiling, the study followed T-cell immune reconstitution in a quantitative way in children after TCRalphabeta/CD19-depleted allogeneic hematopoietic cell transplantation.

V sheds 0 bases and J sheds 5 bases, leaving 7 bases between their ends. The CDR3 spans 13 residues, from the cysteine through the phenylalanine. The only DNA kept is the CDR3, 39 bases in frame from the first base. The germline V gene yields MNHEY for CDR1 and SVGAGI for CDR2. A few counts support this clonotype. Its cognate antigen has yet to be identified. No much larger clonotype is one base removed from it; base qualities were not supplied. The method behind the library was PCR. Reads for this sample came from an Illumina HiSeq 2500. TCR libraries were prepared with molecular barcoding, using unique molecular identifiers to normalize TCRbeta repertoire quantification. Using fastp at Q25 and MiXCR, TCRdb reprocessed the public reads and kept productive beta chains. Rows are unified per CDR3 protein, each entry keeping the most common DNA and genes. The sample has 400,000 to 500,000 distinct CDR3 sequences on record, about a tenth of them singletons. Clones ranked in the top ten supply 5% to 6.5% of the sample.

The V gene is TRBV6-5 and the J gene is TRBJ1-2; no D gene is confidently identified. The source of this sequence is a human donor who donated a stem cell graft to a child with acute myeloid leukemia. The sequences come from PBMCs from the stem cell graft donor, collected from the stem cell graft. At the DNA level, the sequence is TGTGCCAGCAGTTACTCGGGTCGATATGGCTACACCTTC. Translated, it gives CASSYSGRYGYTF.